Reported below is one TCR beta chain. Germline V gene lookup returns CDR1 DFQATT and CDR2 SNEGSKA (reference sequence). With 3 bases removed from V and 2 bases from J, the gap between germline ends came to 7 bases. The CDR3 runs 13 residues. This sample is part of a study of blood T cell repertoires in COVID-19. Original methodology: Amplifying reference gene primers gave estimates of nucleated cell counts. Assay: immunoSEQ multiplex PCR; the TCRdb copy retains only in-frame clones and omits some. That table furnishes V, J and clone size, whereas the DNA furnished D and trimming. Of tens of thousands of clones in the sample, around 83% were seen once.

The sequenced sample was peripheral blood. This clonotype was obtained from a man aged 45 to 65 with active COVID-19. The chain uses TRBV20-1 and TRBJ2-2, with no clear D. The CDR3 nucleotides are TGCAGTGCTAGTCCAGTAAACACCGGGGAGCTGTTTTTT. Translation gives CSASPVNTGELFF.